This section outlines one T cell receptor beta chain sequence together with its context. This study enrolled people aged 18 to 89 from about two dozen US geographic areas. These data belong to a study of blood T cell repertoires in COVID-19. Across the study: PBMCs, B-cell-depleted T cells, or T cells provided the cDNA or gDNA that made up the material.

Study processing details: Reference gene primer amplification gave estimated nucleated cell counts. The table came from immunoSEQ multiplex PCR; TCRdb's copy has only in-frame clones and leaves some out. Clonal size and the V and J genes are those of that table, whereas D and trimming came from the DNA. The table lists about 480,000 clones, around 89% of them singletons. The TCR originated in a woman in her 40s who had recovered from COVID-19. Sequencing was carried out using PBMCs or T cells enriched from blood (not recorded which).

The CDR3 protein is CASTELDRATYGYTF. As DNA, the CDR3 is TGTGCCAGTACCGAATTAGACAGGGCTACCTATGGCTACACCTTC. This chain uses TRBV19 with TRBJ1-2, with 7 bases matching TRBD1. CDR3 length: 15 residues. From germline, CDR1 is LNHDA and CDR2 SQIVND (reference sequence). The junction had 12 bases not matched to a gene; V was cut back by 7 bases and J by 4 bases. Looking up the rest from reference TRBV19 and TRBJ1-2 gives the full variable domain: DGGITQSPKYLFRKEGQNVTLSCEQNLNHDAMYWYRQDPGQGLRLIYYSQIVNDFQKGDIAEGYSVSREKKESFPLTVTSAQKNPTAFYLCASTELDRATYGYTFGSGTRLTVV.